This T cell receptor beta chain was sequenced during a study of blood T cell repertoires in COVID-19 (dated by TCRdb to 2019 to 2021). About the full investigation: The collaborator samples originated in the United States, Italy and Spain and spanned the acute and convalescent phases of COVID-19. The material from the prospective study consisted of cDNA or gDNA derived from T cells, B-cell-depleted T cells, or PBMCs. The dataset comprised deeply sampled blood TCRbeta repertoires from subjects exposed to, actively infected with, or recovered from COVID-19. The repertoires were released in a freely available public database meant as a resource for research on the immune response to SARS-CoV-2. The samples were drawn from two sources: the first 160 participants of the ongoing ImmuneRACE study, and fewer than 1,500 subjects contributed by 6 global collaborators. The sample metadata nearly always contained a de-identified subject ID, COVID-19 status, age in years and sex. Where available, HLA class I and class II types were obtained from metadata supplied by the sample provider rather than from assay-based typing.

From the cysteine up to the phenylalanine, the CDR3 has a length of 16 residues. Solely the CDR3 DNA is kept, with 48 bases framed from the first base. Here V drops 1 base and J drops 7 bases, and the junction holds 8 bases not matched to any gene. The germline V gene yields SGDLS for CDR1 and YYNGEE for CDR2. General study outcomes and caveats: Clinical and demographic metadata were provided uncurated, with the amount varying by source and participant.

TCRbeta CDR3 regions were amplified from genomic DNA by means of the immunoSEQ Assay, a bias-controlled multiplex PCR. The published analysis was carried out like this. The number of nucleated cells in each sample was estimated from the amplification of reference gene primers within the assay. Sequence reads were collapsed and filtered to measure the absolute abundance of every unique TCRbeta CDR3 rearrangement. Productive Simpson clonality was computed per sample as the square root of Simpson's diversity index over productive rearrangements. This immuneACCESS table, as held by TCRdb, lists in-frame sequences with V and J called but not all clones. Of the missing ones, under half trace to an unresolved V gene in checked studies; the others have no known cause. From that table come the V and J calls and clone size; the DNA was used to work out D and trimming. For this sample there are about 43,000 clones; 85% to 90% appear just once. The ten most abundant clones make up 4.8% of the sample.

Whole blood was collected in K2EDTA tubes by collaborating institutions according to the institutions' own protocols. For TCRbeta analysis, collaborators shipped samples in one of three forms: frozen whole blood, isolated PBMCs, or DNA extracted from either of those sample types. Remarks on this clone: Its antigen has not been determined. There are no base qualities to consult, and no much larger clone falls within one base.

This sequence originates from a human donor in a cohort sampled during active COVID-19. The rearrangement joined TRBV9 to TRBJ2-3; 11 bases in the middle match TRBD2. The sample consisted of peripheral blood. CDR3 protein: CASSVRLAGTGNTQYF. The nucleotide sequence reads TGTGCCAGCAGCGTAAGACTAGCGGGAACCGGAAATACGCAGTATTTT.